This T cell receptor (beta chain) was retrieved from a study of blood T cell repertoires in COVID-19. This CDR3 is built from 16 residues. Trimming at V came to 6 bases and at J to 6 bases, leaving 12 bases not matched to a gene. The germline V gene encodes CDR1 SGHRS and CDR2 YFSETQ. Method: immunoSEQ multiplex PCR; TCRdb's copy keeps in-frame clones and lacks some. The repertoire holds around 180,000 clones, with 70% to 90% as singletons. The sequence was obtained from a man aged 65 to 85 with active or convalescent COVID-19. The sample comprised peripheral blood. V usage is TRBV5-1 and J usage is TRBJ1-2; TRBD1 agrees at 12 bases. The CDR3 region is CASIPGAGQGADGYTF. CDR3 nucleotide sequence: TGCGCCAGCATCCCGGGAGCGGGACAGGGGGCGGATGGCTACACCTTC.